The 9 T cell receptor beta chains given below trace back to one sample, sequenced in a study of identical twins (TCRdb year 2016). Library preparation employed 5' RACE. Sequencing was carried out with an Illumina HiSeq 2000. The public reads were reprocessed in TCRdb via fastp at Q25 and MiXCR, keeping in-frame beta chains. Entries are consolidated by CDR3 protein sequence, retaining the most common genes and DNA. In this sample the table shows about 690,000 distinct CDR3 sequences, less than 7% of which occur a single time. Jointly, the top ten make up approximately 2% of the sample. Material for sequencing was naive T cells sorted from blood. The cell subset or site label of this sample denotes: cells isolated with a human naive T-cell isolation kit. These receptors originate from a man younger than 35 in good health.

This clonotype has only a few counts. The chain recombines TRBV7-8 with TRBJ2-7; 14 bases are shared with TRBD2. The CDR3 is 17 residues long. The germline V gene encodes CDR1 SGHVS and CDR2 FQNEAQ. Losses at the gene ends were 4 bases for V and 2 bases for J; bases not matched to a gene: 7. The CDR3: CASSSTRLAGGPYEQYF. CDR3 nucleotides: TGTGCCAGCAGCTCCACCCGACTAGCGGGAGGGCCCTACGAGCAGTACTTC.

This clonotype has at least ten counts. This sequence joins TRBV7-8 and TRBJ2-1; TRBD2 matches 9 bases. The J segment lost 0 bases and the V segment lost 5 bases, leaving 2 bases of the junction unmatched. Per the germline V gene, CDR1 is SGHVS and CDR2 is FQNEAQ. The CDR3 sequence is 15 residues long. CDR3 region: CASSQREVSYNEQFF. CDR3 coding DNA: TGTGCCAGCAGCCAGCGGGAGGTCTCCTACAATGAGCAGTTCTTC.

This chain connects TRBV29-1 to TRBJ1-5; weak D call: TRBD1 (5 bases). This CDR3 spans 13 amino acids. Trimming took 5 bases from V and 5 from J, leaving 13 bases between them. From germline, CDR1 is SQVTM and CDR2 ANQGSEA. The CDR3 DNA reads as TGCAGCGTTACGGCAGGGAGAGATCAGCCCCAGCATTTT. This encodes CSVTAGRDQPQHF.

J is TRBJ1-2 and V is TRBV6-5; D uncertain. This CDR3 contains 12 residues. V was clipped by 5 bases and J by 7 bases, with 11 bases between them. Germline loops: CDR1 MNHEY, CDR2 SVGAGI. CDR3 amino acids: CASSPAGSGYTF. Here the CDR3 DNA reads TGTGCCAGCAGTCCCGCGGGGAGTGGCTACACCTTC.

The chain is built from TRBV5-5 and TRBJ2-7, with a tentative D call TRBD2 (5 bases). V lost 4 bases and J 0 bases, leaving 20 bases between the germline ends. Germline assignment: CDR1 SGHKS and CDR2 YYEKEE (reference sequence). The CDR3 contains 17 residues. The chain's CDR3 is CASSPPAARGISYEQYF. Written as DNA, the CDR3 is TGTGCCAGCAGCCCCCCCGCCGCACGAGGGATCTCCTACGAGCAGTACTTC.

This clonotype has only a few counts. V is TRBV3-1 and J is TRBJ2-7, with a tentative D call TRBD1 (7 bases). CDR1 and CDR2 (germline): LGHDT, YNNKEL (reference sequence). The CDR3 is 15 amino acids. V shed 3 bases and J shed 6 bases, with 18 bases lying between them. CDR3 amino acids: CASSQGGQTVREQYF. CDR3 coding DNA: TGTGCCAGCAGCCAGGGGGGACAGACGGTTCGCGAGCAGTACTTC.

This clonotype showed up many times. DNA of the CDR3: TGTGCCAGCAGTTTGGGGACAGGGGAGGAGTTCTTC. Its translation: CASSLGTGEEFF. J is TRBJ2-1 and V is TRBV27; 10 nucleotides align to TRBD1. The J segment lost 14 bases and the V segment lost 3 bases, leaving 4 bases of the junction unmatched. Germline V lookup: CDR1 MNHEY, CDR2 SMNVEV (reference sequence). This CDR3 contains 12 residues.

This clonotype was detected many times. The gene calls are TRBV20-1 and TRBJ2-3; TRBD2 matches at 10 bases. After removal of 6 bases from V and 3 bases from J, the junction contained 6 bases not matched to a gene. The V gene's germline CDR1 is DFQATT and CDR2 SNEGSKA (reference sequence). The CDR3 covers 14 residues. The DNA of the CDR3 is TGCAGTGCCACCGGACTAGCGGATACAGATACGCAGTATTTT. This sequence encodes CSATGLADTDTQYF.

This clonotype was found many times. This sequence joins TRBV28 and TRBJ2-5; TRBD1 agrees at 8 bases. The CDR3 extends over 17 amino acids. The trim removed 5 bases at V and 4 bases at J, leaving 15 bases unmatched. The germline V gene encodes CDR1 MDHEN and CDR2 SYDVKM. CDR3 loop: CASSPQGARSPGETQYF. The CDR3 nucleotides are TGTGCCAGCAGTCCCCAGGGGGCGAGGTCCCCCGGAGAGACCCAGTACTTC.